This TCR beta chain was recorded in a study of T cell changes during pregnancy in multiple sclerosis. Sequencing was performed with immunoSEQ multiplex PCR; in TCRdb, only in-frame clones are kept and a portion is missing. Of about 75,000 clones in the sample, roughly 90% were seen once. In germline, CDR1 is SNHLY, CDR2 FYNNEI. V was clipped by 4 bases and J by 6 bases; unmatched bases: 4. This CDR3 is built from 14 residues. The clonotype originates from a female donor in good health, enrolled as a control in a pregnancy study. Sequenced material: peripheral blood, taken in the first trimester of pregnancy. The chain is built from TRBV2 and TRBJ2-5; 11 bases map to TRBD1. The CDR3 region has the DNA TGTGCCAGCAGTGCCGGGACAGGGGGACAGACCCAGTACTTC. This encodes CASSAGTGGQTQYF.